The rows below give T cell receptor beta chains drawn from one sample of a study of T cells after yellow fever vaccination. One entry per CDR3 protein results from TCRdb running MiXCR on the 5' RACE reads. This sample has 250,000 to 400,000 distinct CDR3 sequences; approximately 4% occur once, and the top ten carry around 23%. The sample consisted of PBMCs, taken 5 days after the yellow fever booster vaccination. Receptors originate from a man between 18 and 29 years old who received the YFV17D yellow fever vaccine. Each CDR3 is given with its conserved first and last residue. The D gene is left open where the match is weak. Not every row has a clone size; where given, it reads once, few, many or a size class.

v_call	clone_size	d_call	j_call	cdr3_nt	cdr3_aa
TRBV29-1	many	NA	TRBJ2-5	TGCAGCGTGGCCACCCCCTGGGAGACCCAGTACTTC	CSVATPWETQYF
TRBV7-2	few	NA	TRBJ1-1	TGTGCCAGCAGCTTAGTTGTACAGGACACTGAAGCTTTCTTT	CASSLVVQDTEAFF
TRBV7-2	few	NA	TRBJ1-1	TGTGCCAGCAGCCCAAAATGGACCGCTAGTGAAGCTTTCTTT	CASSPKWTASEAFF
TRBV10-3	many	TRBD1	TRBJ1-5	TGTGCCATCAGTTCAGGGGGCGGTCAGCCCCAGCATTTT	CAISSGGGQPQHF
TRBV2	few	NA	TRBJ1-5	TGTGCCAGCAGTGAAGGCAGAAATCAGCCCCAGCATTTT	CASSEGRNQPQHF
TRBV5-1	many	NA	TRBJ2-1	TGCGCCAGCAGCTCCGGGGGGCGCTCCTACAATGAGCAGTTCTTC	CASSSGGRSYNEQFF
TRBV20-1	few	NA	TRBJ2-5	TGCAGTGCCATCGGAGAGCTCCAAGAGACCCAGTACTTC	CSAIGELQETQYF
TRBV4-3	many	NA	TRBJ2-7	TGCGCCAGCAGCCGCTCGGGATCCGGGACGGACTCCTACGAGCAGTACTTC	CASSRSGSGTDSYEQYF
TRBV7-9	NA	NA	TRBJ2-4	TGTGCCAGCAGCTCGAAAACCAAAAACATTCAGTACTTC	CASSSKTKNIQYF
TRBV6-5	NA	TRBD2	TRBJ2-1	TGTGCCAGCAGTTACTCGAGAGGAGTAGCGGGGGGCTTGGGTAAGCAGTTCTTC	CASSYSRGVAGGLGKQFF
TRBV11-1	many	NA	TRBJ1-1	TGTGCCAGCAGCTTATACCAGAGGAACACTGAAGCTTTCTTT	CASSLYQRNTEAFF
TRBV7-3	NA	TRBD2	TRBJ2-5	TGTGCCAGCAGCTTATACCCGGGGAGCGGGGGGACCGAGACCCAGTACTTC	CASSLYPGSGGTETQYF
TRBV27	NA	TRBD1	TRBJ1-2	TGTGCCAGCGGAACGGACAGGGGGCTTTTCAACTATGGCTACACCTTC	CASGTDRGLFNYGYTF
TRBV5-4	many	TRBD2	TRBJ2-5	TGTGCCAGCAGCTTTAGCGGGGGGACCTTAGAGACCCAGTACTTC	CASSFSGGTLETQYF
TRBV10-3	many	NA	TRBJ1-2	TGTGCCATCAGTGAAGGGGCTGGCTATGGCTACACCTTC	CAISEGAGYGYTF
TRBV4-3	many	TRBD1	TRBJ1-1	TGCGCCAGCAGTCCCTTGGGGGGACAGGGGCTGAACACTGAAGCTTTCTTT	CASSPLGGQGLNTEAFF
TRBV5-5	many	TRBD1	TRBJ2-5	TGTGCCAGCAGCGGTGGTTGGACAGGGGCTATTTTAAGGGAGACCCAGTACTTC	CASSGGWTGAILRETQYF
TRBV18	few	NA	TRBJ2-7	TGTGCCAGCTCACCATCAAGATACCAGGGCGAGCAGTACTTC	CASSPSRYQGEQYF
TRBV4-1	NA	NA	TRBJ2-7	TGCGCCAGCAGACCCCTACTCCGGTCCTACGAGCAGTACTTC	CASRPLLRSYEQYF
TRBV28	few	NA	TRBJ2-7	TGTGCCAGCAGCATCAGAGTCTCCTACGAGCAGTACTTC	CASSIRVSYEQYF
TRBV3-1	few	NA	TRBJ2-1	TGTGCCAGCAGCCAAGTGGGCAGGGGGGACAATGAGCAGTTCTTC	CASSQVGRGDNEQFF
TRBV11-2	NA	NA	TRBJ2-2	TGTGCCAGCAAGGAGGGATCGAACACCGGGGAGCTGTTTTTT	CASKEGSNTGELFF
TRBV4-3	many	NA	TRBJ1-2	TGCGCCAGCAGCCAAGACGGCGGGGCCGTGAGGGGCTACACCTTC	CASSQDGGAVRGYTF
TRBV29-1	few	NA	TRBJ1-2	TGCAGCGTTGAAGATCTTCGAGACAGAAACTATGGCTACACCTTC	CSVEDLRDRNYGYTF
TRBV12-3/TRBV12-4	many	TRBD1	TRBJ1-5	TGTGCCAGCACCGCAGACAGGGGATATCAGCCCCAGCATTTT	CASTADRGYQPQHF
TRBV6-5	NA	NA	TRBJ1-5	TGTGCCAGCAGTTACTCGCGGTATCTACAGCCCCAGCATTTT	CASSYSRYLQPQHF
TRBV3-1	NA	NA	TRBJ2-4	TGTGCCAGCAGCCCAACAAGGCCCCAAACGGACATTCAGTACTTC	CASSPTRPQTDIQYF
TRBV20-1	few	TRBD2	TRBJ2-3	TGCAGTGCTACAACCCAGCGGGGGGGTTTTTCTACAGATACGCAGTATTTT	CSATTQRGGFSTDTQYF
TRBV11-2	many	NA	TRBJ1-5	TGTGCCAGCAGCCCTGCAGGGGACGGGCAGCCCCAGCATTTT	CASSPAGDGQPQHF
TRBV9	NA	NA	TRBJ1-5	TGTGCCAGCAGCGTAGAGGACGGCTCCGCGGCCAATCAGCCCCAGCATTTT	CASSVEDGSAANQPQHF
TRBV7-2	NA	TRBD2	TRBJ2-3	TGTGCCAGCAACGTGGGTCTAGCGGGGTCAGATACGCAGTATTTT	CASNVGLAGSDTQYF
TRBV7-3	few	NA	TRBJ2-1	TGTGCCAGCAGCTTGGTAGCGAACTCCTACAATGAGCAGTTCTTC	CASSLVANSYNEQFF
TRBV5-1	many	NA	TRBJ2-3	TGCGCCAGCAGCTTGGCCATTCACTCCGACCCAGCCACAGATACGCAGTATTTT	CASSLAIHSDPATDTQYF
TRBV20-1	many	NA	TRBJ1-1	TGCAGTGCTAGAGGGGGTGGAGTAGCTTTCTTT	CSARGGGVAFF
TRBV4-3	NA	NA	TRBJ2-1	TGCGCCAGCAGCCAAGGGGGGGCGGGCTCCTACAATGAGCAGTTCTTC	CASSQGGAGSYNEQFF
TRBV10-3	few	NA	TRBJ2-5	TGTGCCATCAGCCCCCTCGCAGGTTTGGGGGAGACCCAGTACTTC	CAISPLAGLGETQYF
TRBV25-1	NA	NA	TRBJ1-2	TGTGCCAGCAGTTGGGGGGCTGAAGGCTACACCTTC	CASSWGAEGYTF
TRBV19	NA	NA	TRBJ1-1	TGTGCCAGTAGTATGGCTCGAAGCCATGAAGCTTTCTTT	CASSMARSHEAFF
TRBV20-1	many	NA	TRBJ2-3	TGCAGTGCTATAAGGGGGGTGGGCACAGATACGCAGTATTTT	CSAIRGVGTDTQYF
TRBV5-5	few	TRBD1	TRBJ1-4	TGTGCCAGCAGCTTTGGGCCGGTGACAGGGTTAGGAGAAAAACTGTTTTTT	CASSFGPVTGLGEKLFF